A single sample gave rise to the 20 T cell receptor beta chains below, sequenced in a study of cytomegalovirus exposure and HLA in healthy donors. PCR used 60 Vbeta primers and 13 Jbeta primers. The assay was immunoSEQ multiplex PCR, and TCRdb's table has in-frame clones only and misses some. The sample shows roughly 170,000 clones, 70% to 85% of them seen only once. Sequenced input: PBMCs. The receptors were gathered from a woman in her twenties or thirties in good health and CMV-seropositive.

V gene TRBV27 combines with J gene TRBJ2-5; the match to TRBD1 covers 7 bases. CDR1 is MNHEY, CDR2 SMNVEV, per germline (reference sequence). Trimming cost V 7 bases and J 2 bases; bases outside gene matches: 4. CDR3 length: 13 residues. CDR3 sequence: CASNRQGQETQYF. The CDR3 nucleotides read TGTGCCAGCAACCGACAGGGACAAGAGACCCAGTACTTC.

J is TRBJ1-5 and V is TRBV28; 8 bases match TRBD1. Trimming took 5 bases from V and 0 from J; bases not matched to a gene: 9. Germline CDR1 MDHEN, CDR2 SYDVKM. This CDR3 is built from 17 residues. CDR3 DNA: TGTGCCAGCAGTCTACCGCGGACAGGGAATAGCAATCAGCCCCAGCATTTT. Translated: CASSLPRTGNSNQPQHF. The full variable domain, rest sourced from reference TRBV28 and TRBJ1-5, is DVKVTQSSRYLVKRTGEKVFLECVQDMDHENMFWYRQDPGLGLRLIYFSYDVKMKEKGDIPEGYSVSREKKERFSLILESASTNQTSMYLCASSLPRTGNSNQPQHFGDGTRLSIL.

The V and J genes are TRBV30 and TRBJ2-3, with 7 bases fitting TRBD2. This CDR3 spans 14 amino acids. Trimming took 5 bases from V and 7 from J; bases not matched to a gene: 12. Germline-derived CDR1 and CDR2 are GTSNPN and SVGIG (reference sequence). CDR3 sequence reads: CAWGGTMAGNTQYF. The CDR3 coding sequence is TGTGCCTGGGGAGGGACTATGGCTGGAAATACGCAGTATTTT.

The V gene is TRBV7-8, the J gene TRBJ2-2, with 9 bases identical to TRBD1. J lost 4 bases, V lost 6 bases, and 6 bases had no gene match. The CDR3 is 15 amino acids. Per the germline V gene, CDR1 is SGHVS and CDR2 is FQNEAQ. CDR3 protein: CASSPGQGGTGELFF. The CDR3 region has the DNA TGTGCCAGCAGTCCGGGACAGGGTGGCACCGGGGAGCTGTTTTTT.

This clone was seen just once. The gene calls are TRBV12-5 and TRBJ2-1, with 8 bases that match TRBD2. The CDR3 extends over 16 amino acids. V shed 0 bases, J shed 5 bases, and the junction held 6 bases outside the gene matches. Germline CDR1 is LGHNT and CDR2 is FRNRAP. CDR3 protein: CASGLVYGREDNEQFF. The CDR3 coding sequence is TGTGCTAGTGGTTTGGTTTACGGGAGGGAAGACAATGAGCAGTTCTTC.

V and J are TRBV2 and TRBJ2-1; TRBD1 agrees at 8 bases. This CDR3 is 13 amino acids long. Trimming cost V 8 bases and J 1 base; bases outside gene matches: 1. Per the germline V gene, CDR1 is SNHLY and CDR2 is FYNNEI. The CDR3 DNA is TGTGCCAGCTGGACAGGGTCCTACAATGAGCAGTTCTTC. Its protein product is CASWTGSYNEQFF.

This chain connects TRBV21-1 to TRBJ2-7; TRBD1 is the table's D call and was not checked against the DNA. TRBV21-1 is annotated as a pseudogene. This CDR3 has 18 amino acids. The CDR3 DNA sequence: TGTGCCAGCAGCAAAGATGGGGCGTATATTCCCAGCTCCTACGAGCAGTACTTC. Its translation is CASSKDGAYIPSSYEQYF.

This clone came up once. The rearrangement joins TRBV4-1 to TRBJ2-1; TRBD2 might be the D (5 bases). The V gene lost 1 base and the J gene lost 0 bases, with 10 bases spanning the gap. CDR1 is MGHRA, CDR2 YSYEKL, per germline. CDR3 size: 16 residues. Here the CDR3 reads CASSQAGVGSYNEQFF. CDR3 DNA sequence: TGCGCCAGCAGCCAAGCCGGGGTGGGCTCCTACAATGAGCAGTTCTTC.

The CDR3, as DNA: TGTGCCAGCAGTGCTAATTTAGCGGGGGGTTACAATGAGCAGTTCTTC. Its protein is CASSANLAGGYNEQFF. The chain is built from TRBV6-1 and TRBJ2-1, with TRBD2 matching 10 bases. J lost 4 bases, V lost 4 bases, and 7 bases had no gene match. CDR3 size: 16 residues. The germline V gene has CDR1 MNHNS and CDR2 SASEGT.

The CDR3 region is CASSHGETGGSYGYTF. For the CDR3, the DNA is TGTGCCAGCAGCCACGGAGAGACTGGGGGGAGCTATGGCTACACCTTC. The chain couples TRBV11-1 to TRBJ1-2, with a weak D call TRBD1 (5 bases). V lost 5 bases and J lost 4, with 20 bases in between. The germline gives CDR1 SGHAT, CDR2 FQDESV (reference sequence). The CDR3 runs 16 residues.

This rearrangement joins TRBV13 to TRBJ2-7; TRBD2 is a possible D gene (5 bases). The CDR3 runs 13 residues. Trimming stripped 5 bases from V and 6 bases from J, with 14 bases between. The V gene's germline CDR1 is PRHDT and CDR2 FYEKMQ (reference sequence). This chain's CDR3 is CASSHRSGIEQYF. The CDR3 DNA reads TGTGCCAGCAGCCATCGGTCGGGAATCGAGCAGTACTTC.

J is TRBJ1-3 and V is TRBV5-1, with TRBD1 matching over 9 bases. CDR1 is SGHRS and CDR2 is YFSETQ in the germline V gene. V was clipped by 2 bases and J by 4 bases; unmatched bases: 4. The CDR3 loop spans 15 amino acids. The DNA for the CDR3 is TGCGCCAGCAGCTTACAGGGGGCGCAGGGAAACACCATATATTTT. This gives the protein CASSLQGAQGNTIYF.

The count of this clone is one. The chain recombines TRBV28 with TRBJ1-3; D not resolved. Trimming stripped 5 bases from V and 2 bases from J, with 13 bases between. The CDR3 is made up of 15 amino acids. Looked up from germline, CDR1 is MDHEN and CDR2 is SYDVKM. The CDR3 nucleotides read TGTGCCAGCAGTCTACAACCGGGAGCTGGAAACACCATATATTTT. Its translation: CASSLQPGAGNTIYF.

The chain has TRBV7-2 and TRBJ2-3; the match to TRBD2 covers 9 bases. The CDR3 runs to 17 residues. From germline, CDR1 is SGHTA and CDR2 FQGNSA. Unmatched junction bases numbered 11, after V lost 5 bases and J lost 2 bases. Written as DNA, the CDR3 is TGTGCCAGCAGCCTGAGGGTTAGCGGGAGAAACACAGATACGCAGTATTTT. Its translation is CASSLRVSGRNTDTQYF.

This clone occurred a few times. J is TRBJ2-7 and V is TRBV5-4, with 8 bases aligning to TRBD2. The CDR3 loop spans 14 amino acids. Germline CDR1 is SGHNT and CDR2 is YYREEE (reference sequence). V gave up 0 bases and J gave up 5 bases; unmatched junction bases: 4. CDR3 in amino acids: CASSLGGLGDEQYF. In DNA, the CDR3 is TGTGCCAGCAGCTTGGGGGGACTAGGGGACGAGCAGTACTTC.

V gene TRBV19 combines with J gene TRBJ2-7, with 13 bases identical to TRBD2. CDR1 is LNHDA and CDR2 is SQIVND in the germline V gene (reference sequence). V lost 3 bases to trimming and J lost 1 base; unmatched junction nucleotides: 6. The CDR3 length is 17 residues. For the CDR3, the DNA is TGTGCCAGTAGTATTTTCGGACTAGCGGGGGAATCCTACGAGCAGTACTTC. Its protein is CASSIFGLAGESYEQYF.

The chain carries TRBV6-5 and TRBJ2-7; TRBD1 aligns across 7 bases. Germline assignment: CDR1 MNHEY and CDR2 SVGAGI. V lost 6 bases to trimming and J lost 2 bases; unmatched junction nucleotides: 7. The CDR3 spans 14 residues. The CDR3 DNA is TGTGCCAGCAGCCCTGACAGGGTCCCCTACGAGCAGTACTTC. It is translated as CASSPDRVPYEQYF.

This chain links TRBV5-4 with TRBJ2-7; 13 bases are shared with TRBD2. This CDR3 is 15 amino acids long. V lost 3 bases and J lost 2; bases outside the gene matches: 2. Germline CDR1 and CDR2: SGHNT and YYREEE (reference sequence). The CDR3 nucleotides are TGTGCCAGCAGCTCGGGACTAGCGGGGCCCTACGAGCAGTACTTC. Encoded protein: CASSSGLAGPYEQYF.

The chain carries TRBV10-1 and TRBJ2-7, with 10 bases aligning to TRBD2. This CDR3 is 14 amino acids long. Trimming at V came to 3 bases and at J to 2 bases, leaving 1 base not matched to a gene. The germline V gene encodes CDR1 WNHNN and CDR2 SYGVQD (reference sequence). Here the CDR3 DNA reads TGCGCCAGCAGTGAAGCGGGAGGGGCCTACGAGCAGTACTTC. Translation: CASSEAGGAYEQYF.

The V and J genes are TRBV18 and TRBJ1-2; D ambiguous. V lost 1 base, J lost 2 bases, and 8 bases lay in between. This CDR3 is 14 amino acids long. CDR1 and CDR2 (germline): KGHSH, LQKENI. The CDR3 sequence: CASSPLVGNYGYTF. The CDR3 nucleotides read TGTGCCAGCTCACCACTTGTCGGGAACTATGGCTACACCTTC. Together with reference TRBV18 and TRBJ1-2, the CDR3 gives the full variable domain: NAGVMQNPRHLVRRRGQEARLRCSPMKGHSHVYWYRQLPEEGLKFMVYLQKENIIDESGMPKERFSAEFPKEGPSILRIQQVVRGDSAAYFCASSPLVGNYGYTFGSGTRLTVV.